This is a list of T cell receptor beta chains from one sample in a study of blood T cell repertoires in COVID-19. Using immunoSEQ multiplex PCR, the repertoire was profiled, and TCRdb retains in-frame clones only, with some absent. The sample records some 57,000 clones, 85% being singletons. Input material: peripheral blood. The receptors were sampled from a human donor in a cohort sampled during active COVID-19. Both conserved end residues are part of each CDR3. The D gene is left open where the match is weak. The listing skips clone size in some rows; elsewhere it reads once, few, many or a size class.

j_call,v_call,clone_size,d_call,cdr3_length,cdr3_nt,cdr3_aa
TRBJ2-5,TRBV4-1,-,TRBD2,15,TGCGCCAGCAGCCAAGATAGCGGGGGAGGGGAGACCCAGTACTTC,CASSQDSGGGETQYF
TRBJ1-2,TRBV7-2,-,-,17,TGTGCCAGCAGCTTAGCTGGCTTGGGGGCGACGTGGGATGGCTACACCTTC,CASSLAGLGATWDGYTF
TRBJ2-5,TRBV30,-,TRBD2,14,TGTGCCTGGAATAGCGGGAGGGCCTCCGGAGACCAGTACTTC,CAWNSGRASGDQYF
TRBJ2-1,TRBV4-2,-,TRBD2,18,TGTGCCAGCAGCCAAGAGGGGGCGTCTAGCGGGGGAGTCAATGAGCAGTTCTTC,CASSQEGASSGGVNEQFF
TRBJ1-5,TRBV19,-,-,16,TGTGCCAGTAGTATAGATCTTTGGGGCGCGGTTCAGCCCCAGCATTTT,CASSIDLWGAVQPQHF
TRBJ1-2,TRBV28,-,-,14,TGTGCCAGCAGTTTCCTAGGAACGAACTATGGCTACACCTTC,CASSFLGTNYGYTF
TRBJ2-3,TRBV2,-,TRBD2,18,TGTGCCAGCAGTTTTACCCTAGCGGGAGATGTTGGCACAGATACGCAGTATTTT,CASSFTLAGDVGTDTQYF
TRBJ2-2,TRBV3-1/TRBV3-2,-,-,15,TGTGCCAGCAGCCATTCGGACTTCCACACCGGGGAGCTGTTTTTT,CASSHSDFHTGELFF
TRBJ2-5,TRBV15,-,TRBD2,16,TGTGCCACCAGCACTAGACTAGCGGGAGGGCGGGAGACCCAGTACTTC,CATSTRLAGGRETQYF
TRBJ1-4,TRBV5-1,-,-,15,TGCGCCAGCAGCCCGCGGACAGCGTCTAATGAAAAACTGTTTTTT,CASSPRTASNEKLFF
TRBJ1-1,TRBV27,-,-,14,TGTGCCAGCAGTTTAGAACACACGAACACTGAAGCTTTCTTT,CASSLEHTNTEAFF
TRBJ2-5,TRBV6-2/TRBV6-3,once,-,13,TGTGCCAGCAGCCTGGGGGGTCAAGAGACCCAGTACTTC,CASSLGGQETQYF
TRBJ2-1,TRBV10-2,-,TRBD1,16,TGCGCCAGTATACCGGGACAGGGGAGGATCTACAATGAGCAGTTCTTC,CASIPGQGRIYNEQFF
TRBJ2-7,TRBV4-1,-,TRBD2,16,TGCGCCAGCAGCCGGGCTAGGGGAGGGATCTCCTACGAGCAGTACTTC,CASSRARGGISYEQYF
TRBJ1-1,TRBV30,-,-,13,TGTGCCTGCACCCGGGGTCGGGGCACTGAAGCTTTCTTT,CACTRGRGTEAFF
TRBJ2-2,TRBV6-6,-,TRBD2,15,TGTGCCAGCAGTTCCGGGACTAGGAATACCGGGGAGCTGTTTTTT,CASSSGTRNTGELFF
TRBJ2-1,TRBV11-2,-,-,12,TGTGCCAGCAGGGGGAGTCAGGATGAGCAGTTCTTC,CASRGSQDEQFF